This T cell receptor (beta chain) was observed in a study of blood T cell repertoires in COVID-19. Study context: Nucleic acid was either cDNA or gDNA, and it came from T cells, B-cell-depleted T cells, or PBMCs.

CDR1 is LNHDA, CDR2 SQIVND, per germline (reference sequence). V lost 3 bases and J 5 bases, leaving 8 bases between the germline ends. This CDR3 spans 14 amino acids. Per the original methods: Amplification from reference gene primers served as the basis for estimated nucleated cell counts. Sequencing was performed with immunoSEQ multiplex PCR; in TCRdb, only in-frame clones are kept and a portion is missing. The V and J calls and clone size are taken from that table; D and trimming were inferred from the DNA. The data show around 230,000 clones, around 90% seen once. In its sample, this clone was seen a few times.

The sequence was obtained from a man aged 55 to 70 who had recovered from COVID-19. The V gene is TRBV19, the J gene TRBJ1-6; no clear D gene. Sample: peripheral blood. Here the CDR3 reads CASSMGRNNSPLHF. Written as DNA, the CDR3 is TGTGCCAGTAGTATGGGGAGAAATAATTCACCCCTCCACTTT.